What follows describes a single TCR beta chain. In this sample, this clone turned up a few times. Its antigen is not yet known. Base qualities are not provided; no much larger clone lies one nucleotide away. The same CDR3 can be traced to other DNA sequences in this sample. Via the germline V gene, CDR1 is MDHEN and CDR2 SYDVKM. V was cut back by 5 bases and J by 0 bases, leaving a gap of 3 bases between them. The CDR3 contains 12 residues, cysteine and phenylalanine counted. Left in the record is the CDR3 DNA by itself, 36 bases read in frame from the first base. The sample comes from a study of T cell responses to AZD1222 COVID-19 vaccine (dated by TCRdb to the early 2020s). Broadly, across the study: A total of 233 trial participants underwent TCR sequencing, of whom some 210 received two doses of AZD1222 and about 25 received two doses of the MenACWY control vaccine. Trial participants were enrolled into age subgroups of 18-55, 56-69 and 70-plus years, which contained about 150, 28 and 57 TCR-sequenced participants, respectively.

What the time point label conveys for this sample: about 28 days (+/-7) after the second vaccine dose. Because spike-specific TCR depth and breadth did not differ between the two schedules, AZD1222 recipients who got a second dose at roughly 4 weeks were pooled with those who got a second dose at roughly 12 weeks. Vaccinee samples came from UK trials COV001 and COV002, including a single-blind randomized controlled phase 2/3 trial of AZD1222 (ChAdOx1 nCoV-19) in healthy adults. For TCRbeta chain sequencing, PBMC samples from trial participants were taken at day 0 and at day 28 after the second dose. The CDR3 regions of human TCRbeta chains were subjected to immunosequencing. The original pipeline was this. TCRs in the repertoires were compared against a reference library of SARS-CoV-2-specific TCRs that had been generated with the MIRA antigen-specificity platform. Breadth was defined as the fraction of unique TCRs that were SARS-CoV-2-associated, and depth was defined as the fraction of total T cells that were SARS-CoV-2-associated. Using the MIRA data, each spike-specific TCR was mapped to the spike region that the TCR reacts to and placed in a CD4 or CD8 class. Log10-transformed breadth and depth values were compared by one-way ANOVA with Sidak's multiple comparisons tests. TCRdb re-hosts the immuneACCESS table, in-frame sequences only. Its copies lack some clones; in the studies checked, an unresolved V gene accounts for under half of them, and the cause for the rest is not known. V, J and clone size derive from that table, while D and trimming were established from the DNA sequence. Present in this sample are about 56,000 clones, about 88% of which were seen just once. Of the sample, roughly 7.2% falls within the top ten clones.

The paper's findings and limits, for the study overall: The 56-69-year group was small, and its depth increase did not reach significance, likely because of low power. Reportedly, close to half of the unique spike-specific TCRs recognized epitopes lying outside the regions that are mutated in the B.1.351 and B.1.1.7 variants. The whole spike protein was spanned by vaccine-associated CD4 TCRs, and dominant responses were seen in regions 160-218 and 743-854. After two AZD1222 doses, spike-specific TCR breadth and depth were significantly higher than at day 0 and than in MenACWY recipients. Because no samples from the day 14 peak response were available, repertoires could be characterized only after the peak T cell response. Most participants were white British and females outnumbered males, and the authors suggested that clonal diversity may have been underestimated. Conclusions about previously exposed vaccinees are limited because only six or seven AZD1222 recipients were SARS-CoV-2 seropositive at baseline.

The receptor chain draws on TRBV28 and TRBJ2-3; the D gene cannot be resolved reliably. Sequenced material: peripheral blood, taken 28 days after the second AZD1222 dose. This TCR came from an adult who received the AZD1222 COVID-19 vaccine. DNA sequence: TGTGCCAGCAGTCTGAGCACAGATACGCAGTATTTT. This codes for CASSLSTDTQYF.